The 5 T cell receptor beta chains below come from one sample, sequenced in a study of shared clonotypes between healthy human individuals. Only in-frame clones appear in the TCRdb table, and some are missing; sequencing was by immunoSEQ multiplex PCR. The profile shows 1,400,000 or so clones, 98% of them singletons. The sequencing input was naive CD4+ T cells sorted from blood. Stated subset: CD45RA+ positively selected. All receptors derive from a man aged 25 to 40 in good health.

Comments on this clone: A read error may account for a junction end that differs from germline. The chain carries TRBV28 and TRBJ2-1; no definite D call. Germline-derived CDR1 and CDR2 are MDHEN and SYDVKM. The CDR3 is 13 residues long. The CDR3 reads CASRQSSDNEQFF. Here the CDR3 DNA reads TGTGCCAGCAGACAAAGCTCCGACAATGAGCAGTTCTTC.

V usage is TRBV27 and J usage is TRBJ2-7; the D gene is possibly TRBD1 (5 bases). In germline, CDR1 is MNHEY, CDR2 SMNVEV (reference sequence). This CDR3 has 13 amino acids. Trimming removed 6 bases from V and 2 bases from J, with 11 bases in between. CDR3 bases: TGTGCCAGCAGCTGGGGCAGGGCCTACGAGCAGTACTTC. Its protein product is CASSWGRAYEQYF.

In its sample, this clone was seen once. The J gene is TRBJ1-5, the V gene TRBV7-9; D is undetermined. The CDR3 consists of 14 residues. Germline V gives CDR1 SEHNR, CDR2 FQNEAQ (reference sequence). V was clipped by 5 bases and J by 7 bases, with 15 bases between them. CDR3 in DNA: TGTGCCAGCAGCCCCGGGCATTTCACCCAGCCCCAGCATTTT. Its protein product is CASSPGHFTQPQHF.

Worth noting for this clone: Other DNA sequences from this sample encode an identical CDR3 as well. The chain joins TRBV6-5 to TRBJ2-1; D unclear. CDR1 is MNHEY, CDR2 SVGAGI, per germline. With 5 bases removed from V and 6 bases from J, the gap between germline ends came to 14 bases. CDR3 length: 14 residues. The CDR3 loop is CASSSPGGGNEQFF. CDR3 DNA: TGTGCCAGCAGTAGCCCGGGCGGCGGCAATGAGCAGTTCTTC.

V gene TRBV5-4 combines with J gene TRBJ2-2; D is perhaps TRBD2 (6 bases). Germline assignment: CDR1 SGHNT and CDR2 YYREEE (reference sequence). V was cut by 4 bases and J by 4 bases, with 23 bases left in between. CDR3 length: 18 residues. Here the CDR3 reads CASSGPRDGGIFTGELFF. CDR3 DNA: TGTGCCAGCAGCGGTCCGCGGGACGGGGGAATATTCACCGGGGAGCTGTTTTTT.